A selection of T cell receptor beta chains follows, all from one sample in a study of blood T cell repertoires in COVID-19. The repertoire was sequenced with immunoSEQ multiplex PCR; TCRdb's copy has only in-frame clones and lacks some. The sample consists of about 270,000 clones, approximately 90% of them appearing once. Sequencing used peripheral blood. The receptors come from a man in his 60s who had recovered from COVID-19. CDR3s leave out the opening cysteine and the closing phenylalanine or tryptophan. The order of the fields is V gene, CDR3 protein.

TRBV12-3/TRBV12-4,ASSLLEGSPLH
TRBV19,ASSTYPEGEQF
TRBV14,ASSQRQGARVYGYT
TRBV5-6,ASSFYGQGVSEAF
TRBV5-1,ASRANDLAGGPNTGELF
TRBV7-2,ASSSTTGGGEQY
TRBV5-1,ASIASPNNVNSPLH
TRBV11-2,ASSLDLTGLEAF
TRBV7-9,ASSSRGGNTIY
TRBV5-8,ASSFRTGPREYGYT
TRBV5-5,ASSLGTSYNEQF
TRBV18,ATILQPLNTEAF
TRBV2,ASSLDRANTGELF
TRBV27,ASSTGTGFNSPLH
TRBV27,ASSLGPIAGGYNEQF
TRBV7-2,ASSLTARDEQF